The source of this T cell receptor (beta chain) is a study of blood T cell repertoires in COVID-19. The overall study: Samples representing acute and convalescent COVID-19 were sourced from the United States, Italy and Spain.

V was clipped by 2 bases and J by 6 bases, with 14 bases between them. There are 15 residues in the CDR3. Germline CDR1 reads SEHNR; CDR2 reads FQNEAQ (reference sequence). Generated by immunoSEQ multiplex PCR, the TCRdb table keeps only in-frame clones and is missing some. The table has just under 60,000 clones, approximately 78% seen once. The chain combines TRBV7-9 with TRBJ2-1, with D maybe TRBD2 (5 bases). The sequencing sample was made of peripheral blood. The clonotype was recovered from a man older than 75 with acute or convalescent COVID-19. In DNA form, the CDR3 reads TGTGCCAGCAGCTTATTTGGAACCCGGGGCAATGAGCAGTTCTTC. Its translation is CASSLFGTRGNEQFF.